The source of this TCR beta chain is a study of Ad26.COV2.S vaccination and SARS-CoV-2 variants. The V gene's germline CDR1 is SQVTM and CDR2 ANQGSEA. The V and J ends lost 4 bases and 0 bases, in that order; junction bases with no gene match: 3. The CDR3 length is 13 residues. Notes on the study in general: Reported post-vaccination CD8+ and CD4+ T cell responses to spike showed substantial breadth. TCR breadth and depth analyses may have underestimated total T cell responses.

Sequenced by immunoSEQ multiplex PCR; TCRdb stores in-frame clones only, minus some. This sample has about 350,000 clones, with under 95% found just once. About this clone: Its antigen remains unidentified.

The receptor was derived from a human donor who had recovered from COVID-19. The chain recombines TRBV29-1 with TRBJ2-7, with 7 bases fitting TRBD1. Sequencing used peripheral blood, obtained after recovery from COVID-19. Here the CDR3 reads CSVGQGISYEQYF. CDR3 DNA sequence: TGCAGCGTTGGACAGGGAATCTCCTACGAGCAGTACTTC.